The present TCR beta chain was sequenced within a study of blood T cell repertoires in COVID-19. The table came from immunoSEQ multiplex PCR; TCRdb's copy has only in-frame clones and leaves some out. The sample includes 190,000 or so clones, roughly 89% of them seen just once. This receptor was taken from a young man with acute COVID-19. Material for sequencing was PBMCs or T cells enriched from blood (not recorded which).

The CDR3 spells CASSPRDSSYEQYF. Written as DNA, the CDR3 is TGTGCCAGTAGCCCTCGCGACAGCTCCTACGAGCAGTACTTC. J is TRBJ2-7 and V is TRBV19; a possible D gene is TRBD1 (5 bases). The CDR3 loop spans 14 amino acids. CDR1 is LNHDA, CDR2 SQIVND, per germline (reference sequence). Between the trimmed V and J ends, which lost 6 bases and 0 bases, there was a span of 12 bases. The variable domain in full, with the rest retrieved from reference TRBV19 and TRBJ2-7, is DGGITQSPKYLFRKEGQNVTLSCEQNLNHDAMYWYRQDPGQGLRLIYYSQIVNDFQKGDIAEGYSVSREKKESFPLTVTSAQKNPTAFYLCASSPRDSSYEQYFGPGTRLTVT.